The present T cell receptor beta chain was sequenced within a study of T cell responses to AZD1222 COVID-19 vaccine. Overall study results and limits: Clonal diversity was possibly underestimated; the donors were predominantly white British and more often female. Samples come after the peak T cell response, not at day 14. Mapped onto spike, vaccine-associated CD4 TCRs spanned it and were dominant at 160-218 and 743-854. Recipients of two AZD1222 doses showed rising Spike-specific TCR breadth and depth.

CDR1 SGHDT and CDR2 YYEEEE come from the germline V gene. The CDR3 is 12 amino acids. Trimming shortened V by 5 bases and J by 4 bases, and 10 bases separated the two germline ends. Profiled with immunoSEQ multiplex PCR; TCRdb holds only in-frame clones, not every one. This sample has about 150,000 clones, with about 88% found just once. This clone was seen a single time. Its antigen is not known. This TCR was sampled from an adult who had recovered from COVID-19. This sequence joins TRBV5-6 and TRBJ2-7; D possibly uses TRBD1 or TRBD2 (5 bases each). Sequenced here: peripheral blood, sampled after recovery from COVID-19. In nucleotides, the CDR3 is TGTGCCAGCAGATCCGAGGGGTACGAGCAGTACTTC. Protein: CASRSEGYEQYF.